This T cell receptor beta chain was obtained from a study of blood T cell repertoires in COVID-19. Study-wide context: The cDNA or gDNA used as material had been derived from T cells, B-cell-depleted T cells, or PBMCs.

The protocol was immunoSEQ multiplex PCR, while the TCRdb copy is restricted to in-frame clones and leaves out a portion. Of some 300,000 clones listed, 90% are singletons. Germline V gene sequence: CDR1 SGDLS, CDR2 YYNGEE. V shed 3 bases and J shed 10 bases, with 20 bases lying between them. The length of the CDR3 is 16 residues. Enrollees, roughly 18 to 89 years old, lived in 24 US areas. Participants' reported clinical history set cohort assignment. Someone with COVID-19 had been met by exposed participants within 2 weeks before study entry. Sequenced: PBMCs or T cells enriched from blood (not recorded which). The J gene is TRBJ1-6, the V gene TRBV9, with a weak D call TRBD1 (6 bases). The source of this sequence is a woman in her twenties or thirties who had been exposed to COVID-19. This chain's CDR3 is CASSARPLTGNSPLHF. The CDR3 coding sequence is TGTGCCAGCAGCGCCCGACCACTTACAGGGAACTCACCCCTCCACTTT.